A selection of T cell receptor beta chains follows, all from one sample in a study of T-cell reconstitution after alpha-beta-depleted transplantation in children. TCRdb independently ran MiXCR on the PCR reads; one entry per CDR3 protein. Among approximately 130,000 distinct CDR3 sequences listed, roughly 10% were seen once. The starting material was PBMCs, mostly from graft donor cells, obtained 180 days after TCRalphabeta/CD19-depleted stem cell transplant. Source of these receptors: a girl in the first two years of life who had a stem cell transplant for combined immunodeficiency, so the T cells may come from the graft donor. CDR3s include the opening cysteine and the closing phenylalanine or tryptophan. Fields, in order: V gene, clone size, D gene, J gene, CDR3 protein, CDR3 DNA. D genes are given only for firm matches. Size is omitted from some rows. Given values are once, few, many or a class for expanded clones.

>TRBV5-6|NA|TRBD2|TRBJ2-7
CASSLVAGAHYEQYF
TGTGCCAGCAGCTTGGTAGCGGGAGCTCACTACGAGCAGTACTTC
>TRBV20-1|many|NA|TRBJ1-2
CSARHTYYGYTF
TGCAGTGCTAGACACACATACTATGGCTACACCTTC
>TRBV5-4|NA|TRBD1|TRBJ1-1
CASSRQGGNTEAFF
TGTGCCAGCAGCCGACAGGGGGGGAACACTGAAGCTTTCTTT
>TRBV7-2|few|TRBD1|TRBJ1-5
CASSLDRGKEPQHF
TGTGCCAGCAGCTTGGACAGGGGCAAAGAGCCCCAGCATTTT
>TRBV20-1|NA|NA|TRBJ2-1
CSARNSEGGSYNEQFF
TGCAGTGCTAGAAACAGTGAAGGGGGAAGCTACAATGAGCAGTTCTTC
>TRBV10-3|NA|NA|TRBJ2-3
CAISESQRHGDTQYF
TGTGCCATCAGTGAGTCCCAGAGGCATGGAGATACGCAGTATTTT
>TRBV28|many|NA|TRBJ2-6
CASSPGGDRSRSGANVLTF
TGTGCCAGCAGCCCTGGGGGTGACAGGTCTCGCTCTGGGGCCAACGTCCTGACTTTC
>TRBV18|NA|TRBD2|TRBJ2-3
CASSRRTSGDTQYF
TGTGCCAGCTCACGCCGGACTAGCGGAGATACGCAGTATTTT
>TRBV30|few|NA|TRBJ2-7
CAWSARGNEQYF
TGTGCCTGGAGCGCCCGGGGGAACGAGCAGTACTTC
>TRBV6-2/TRBV6-3|few|NA|TRBJ2-1
CASSRLNEQFF
TGTGCCAGCAGCCGCCTCAATGAGCAGTTCTTC
>TRBV19|few|TRBD1|TRBJ2-2
CASSNRGTGELFF
TGTGCCAGTAGTAACAGGGGCACCGGGGAGCTGTTTTTT
>TRBV20-1|many|NA|TRBJ1-2
CSATMGGASLGYTF
TGCAGTGCCACCATGGGGGGGGCAAGTTTAGGCTACACCTTC
>TRBV12-5|NA|NA|TRBJ2-2
CASGSDWNTGELFF
TGTGCTAGTGGTTCCGACTGGAACACCGGGGAGCTGTTTTTT